This T cell receptor (beta chain) emerged from a study of T cell responses to AZD1222 COVID-19 vaccine. About the research overall: It was second doses at about 4 or about 12 weeks that were pooled. General study points: Clonal diversity may have been underestimated, and the donors were mostly white British, with more females than males. Baseline antibody screening turned up just a handful of seropositive AZD1222 recipients.

Only in-frame clones appear in the TCRdb table, and some are missing; sequencing was by immunoSEQ multiplex PCR. The repertoire consists of about 110,000 clones, with approximately 90% occurring once and the leading ten covering roughly 7.8%. The CDR3 sequence is 13 residues long. Germline lookup yields CDR1 GTSNPN and CDR2 SVGIG (reference sequence). V shed 4 bases and J 4 bases; nucleotides not matched to a gene: 7. As for this clone: Its matching antigen is unknown.

The receptor's source is an adult in good health. The starting material was peripheral blood, obtained on day 0 of AZD1222 vaccination. The rearrangement uses TRBV30 and TRBJ2-7; 7 bases agree with TRBD1. The CDR3 DNA reads TGTGCCTGGATAATTGCAGGGGGTTACGAGCAGTACTTC. It is translated as CAWIIAGGYEQYF.